The T cell receptor (beta chain) under discussion was sequenced for a study of siplizumab effects on memory and regulatory T cells. Findings of the study overall: Siplizumab significantly lowered the alloreactive sequences that could be traced to unstimulated CD4+ memory cells. The majority of clones, roughly 80-95% of proliferating CD4+ or CD8+ clones, lacked an assignable naive or memory phenotype. Confirmatory evidence of suppressive function in proliferating siplizumab-culture Tregs was not obtained.

Assays were performed on about 10^5 TCR templates per sample. Assay: immunoSEQ multiplex PCR; the TCRdb copy retains only in-frame clones and omits some. The sample lists approximately 100,000 clones, 85% to 95% occurring once. This clone has a single count. Its specificity is not known. This CDR3 comprises 15 residues. V was shortened by 6 bases and J by 0 bases, with 11 bases between the two germline ends. Germline CDR1 reads MNHEY; CDR2 reads SVGAGI. This rearrangement joins TRBV6-5 to TRBJ2-2; D not certain. The sample was non-Treg CD4+ T cells sorted from blood. This sequence originates from a human donor in good health. CDR3 in amino acids: CASSWGNANTGELFF. The CDR3 nucleotides read TGTGCCAGCAGCTGGGGTAACGCGAACACCGGGGAGCTGTTTTTT.